This T cell receptor (beta chain) comes out of a study of cytotoxic CD8 clonotypes in ibrutinib-treated CLL (dated by TCRdb to about 2021). Regarding the complete study: The cohort had about a dozen relapsed/refractory and approximately 15 treatment-naive patients; 17 were IGHV unmutated. Partial responses were observed in some 24 patients and complete responses in 2; after a median follow-up of around 64 months, remission was maintained in 14 patients and progression was observed in some twelve. Response samples were taken after a median of approximately a year on treatment, ranging from about 6 to 40 months. An average of around 250,000 productive templates and approximately 90,000 productive rearrangements was obtained per sample. Longitudinal samples were obtainable from 26 of the 86 participants in the trial. Cryopreserved peripheral blood mononuclear cells were obtained before treatment, at response, and at either sustained remission or disease progression. All remission and progressive disease samples were collected while patients were still receiving ibrutinib.

The CDR3 holds 17 amino acids from the cysteine to the phenylalanine. The only DNA kept is the CDR3, 51 bases in frame from the first base. For CDR1 and CDR2, the germline V gene lists SGHVS and FNYEAQ. The junction shows trimming of 5 bases on V and 3 bases on J, plus 23 bases between the germline ends. Each clonotype received, on average, around 10x coverage in deep resolution sequencing performed on a MiSeq, where the target depth lay between 1 in 1 million and 1 in 200,000 T cells. The immunoSEQ hsTCRB Kit was used to generate TCR beta libraries. In the original analysis: ImmunoSEQ Data Assistant and ImmunoSEQ Analyzer were used for data analysis, and V, D and J genes were assigned according to IMGT definitions. Clonality, which ranges from 0 to 1, was calculated by subtracting the normalized Shannon entropy of productive rearrangement frequencies from one. Public clonotype analysis was restricted to overrepresented clonotypes comprising at least 0.05% of each patient's repertoire. About a dozen age-matched healthy donor repertoires from immuneACCESS were used as controls for clonality. The source is immuneACCESS, and TCRdb retained only in-frame sequences with V and J called. Part of the clones is not carried over; for the studies checked, unresolved V genes explain less than half of this, and the remainder is unexplained. V and J calls and clone size follow that table, whereas D and trimming were derived from the DNA. The sample has some 130,000 clones on record, 75% to 90% of them singletons. The leading ten clones occupy around 2% of the sample.

To note about this clone: The target of this receptor is not known. No base-level quality is on record; no much larger clone is a single base apart.

In light of the paper, this sample's time point label describes: roughly 25 months on ibrutinib. Roughly 2 micrograms of genomic DNA were extracted from cryopreserved PBMCs for TCR beta library preparation. Longitudinal blood samples from CLL patients on ibrutinib monotherapy underwent high-throughput TCR beta sequencing. The patients took part in an open-label, single-center phase 2 trial of ibrutinib monotherapy. The research as a whole found: Public clonotypes were rare and either shrank or stayed stable during treatment, and the rise in clonality at ibrutinib response reflected expansion of private clonotypes. Baseline clonality was found to be higher than that of age-matched healthy donors and was strongly correlated with circulating CD8+ T-cell counts. At ibrutinib response clonality went up, during sustained remission it held steady, and at progression it dropped back toward baseline. Sampling times were not matched between patients in sustained remission and patients whose disease was progressing, and lymph node repertoires were not examined.

Sequenced here: PBMCs, sampled after 24 months of ibrutinib treatment. The chain joins TRBV7-6 to TRBJ2-7; the D gene could be TRBD1 or TRBD2, each one agreeing over 6 bases. The TCR sequence derives from a human donor with chronic lymphocytic leukemia. The DNA sequence is TGTGCCAGCAGCGAAGGGGGGCTGGGGAAGTTTAACTACGAGCAGTACTTC. The translation is CASSEGGLGKFNYEQYF.